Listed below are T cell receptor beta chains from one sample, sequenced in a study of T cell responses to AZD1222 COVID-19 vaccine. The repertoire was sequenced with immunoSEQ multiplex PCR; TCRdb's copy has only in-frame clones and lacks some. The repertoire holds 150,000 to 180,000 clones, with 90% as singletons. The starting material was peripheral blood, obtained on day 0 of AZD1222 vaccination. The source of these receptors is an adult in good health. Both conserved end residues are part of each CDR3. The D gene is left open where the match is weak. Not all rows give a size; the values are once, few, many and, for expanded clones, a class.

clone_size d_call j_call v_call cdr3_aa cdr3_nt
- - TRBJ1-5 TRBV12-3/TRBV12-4 CASSFEGYQPQHF TGTGCCAGCAGTTTCGAGGGATATCAGCCCCAGCATTTT
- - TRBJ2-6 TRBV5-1 CASKDRSGANVLTF TGCGCCAGCAAAGACAGGTCCGGGGCCAACGTCCTGACTTTC
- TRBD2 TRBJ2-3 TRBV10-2 CASSERLAGVSTQYF TGCGCCAGCAGTGAGCGACTAGCGGGAGTAAGTACGCAGTATTTT
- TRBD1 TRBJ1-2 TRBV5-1 CASRLLETGPHGYTF TGCGCCAGCAGACTGCTAGAGACAGGGCCGCATGGCTACACCTTC
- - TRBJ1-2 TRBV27 CASKGGRSYGYTF TGTGCCAGCAAAGGGGGGCGGAGCTATGGCTACACCTTC
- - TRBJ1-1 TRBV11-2 CASSLGRGLMNTEAFF TGTGCCAGCAGCTTAGGAAGGGGTCTCATGAACACTGAAGCTTTCTTT
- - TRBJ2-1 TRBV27 CASSFFGGSSYNEQFF TGTGCCAGCAGTTTTTTTGGGGGGAGCTCCTACAATGAGCAGTTCTTC
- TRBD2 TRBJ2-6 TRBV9 CANTLPGGSGANVLTF TGTGCCAACACCCTCCCGGGGGGCTCTGGGGCCAACGTCCTGACTTTC
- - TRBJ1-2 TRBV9 CASSPGVYGYTF TGTGCCAGCAGCCCAGGCGTATATGGCTACACCTTC
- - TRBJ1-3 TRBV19 CASSRQGSSGNTIYF TGTGCCAGTAGTCGGCAGGGATCCTCTGGAAACACCATATATTTT
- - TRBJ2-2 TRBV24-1 CATSDLSRQFPGELFF TGTGCCACCAGTGATTTGTCCCGACAATTCCCCGGGGAGCTGTTTTTT
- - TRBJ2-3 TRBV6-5 CASSYFVAASTDTQYF TGTGCCAGCAGTTACTTTGTCGCGGCTAGCACAGATACGCAGTATTTT
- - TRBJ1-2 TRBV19 CASSTYQGQTYGYTF TGTGCCAGTAGTACTTACCAGGGGCAAACCTATGGCTACACCTTC
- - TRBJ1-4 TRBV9 CASSQNTATNEKLFF TGTGCCAGCAGTCAGAACACCGCAACTAATGAAAAACTGTTTTTT
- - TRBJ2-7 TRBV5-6 CASSSGSGGKTYEQYF TGTGCCAGCAGCTCGGGTAGTGGGGGGAAAACCTACGAGCAGTACTTC
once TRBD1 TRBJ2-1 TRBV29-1 CSVDRQGAKEQFF TGCAGCGTTGACCGACAGGGGGCAAAGGAGCAGTTCTTC
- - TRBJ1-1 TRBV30 CAWSVLGLNTEAFF TGTGCCTGGAGTGTACTGGGACTGAACACTGAAGCTTTCTTT
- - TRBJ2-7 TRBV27 CASSLYRGGTYEQYF TGTGCCAGCAGTCTGTACAGGGGGGGAACCTACGAGCAGTACTTC
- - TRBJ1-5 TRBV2 CASSEQGIGNQPQHF TGTGCCAGCAGTGAACAAGGTATTGGCAATCAGCCCCAGCATTTT
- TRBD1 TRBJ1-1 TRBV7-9 CASSEYPTGANTEAFF TGTGCCAGCAGCGAATATCCCACAGGGGCGAACACTGAAGCTTTCTTT
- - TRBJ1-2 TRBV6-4 CASSEGPGGNYGYTF TGTGCCAGCAGTGAAGGTCCCGGCGGGAACTATGGCTACACCTTC
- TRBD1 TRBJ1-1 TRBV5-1 CASSLRGQHTEAFF TGCGCCAGCAGCTTGAGGGGACAGCACACTGAAGCTTTCTTT
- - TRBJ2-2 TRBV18 CASSPPYSGLPNTGELFF TGTGCCAGCTCACCACCCTATTCGGGGCTTCCGAACACCGGGGAGCTGTTTTTT
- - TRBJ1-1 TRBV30 CAWSETNTEAFF TGTGCCTGGAGTGAGACTAACACTGAAGCTTTCTTT
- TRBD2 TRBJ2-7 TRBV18 CASSPPGLAHEQYF TGTGCCAGCTCACCCCCGGGACTAGCCCACGAGCAGTACTTC
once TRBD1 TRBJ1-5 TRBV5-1 CASSVTGASNQPQHF TGCGCCAGCAGCGTGACAGGGGCGAGCAATCAGCCCCAGCATTTT
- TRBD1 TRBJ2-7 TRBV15 CATSRGAEGALSYEQYF TGTGCCACCAGCAGAGGCGCCGAGGGGGCCTTATCCTACGAGCAGTACTTC
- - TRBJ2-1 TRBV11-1 CASSLNPSSYNEQFF TGTGCCAGCAGCTTAAACCCATCTTCCTACAATGAGCAGTTCTTC
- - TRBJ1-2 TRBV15 CATSRDRTQFSYGYTF TGTGCCACCAGCAGAGATCGAACGCAATTTAGCTATGGCTACACCTTC
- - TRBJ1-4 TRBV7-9 CASSPTGSEEKLFF TGTGCCAGCAGCCCTACAGGGTCAGAGGAAAAACTGTTTTTT
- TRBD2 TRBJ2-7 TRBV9 CASSAGGATYEQYF TGTGCCAGCAGCGCCGGGGGGGCAACCTACGAGCAGTACTTC
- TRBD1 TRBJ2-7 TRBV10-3 CAILGTGGSRGYEQYF TGTGCCATCCTCGGGACAGGGGGATCGCGGGGATACGAGCAGTACTTC
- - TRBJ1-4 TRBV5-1 CASSLGSYGNEKLFF TGCGCCAGCAGCTTGGGATCTTACGGTAATGAAAAACTGTTTTTT
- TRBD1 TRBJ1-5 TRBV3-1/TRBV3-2 CASSQGGTASNQPQHF TGTGCCAGCAGCCAAGGAGGGACAGCCAGCAATCAGCCCCAGCATTTT
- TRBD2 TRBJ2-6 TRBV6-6 CASSPLRAGGTRSGANVLTF TGTGCCAGCAGCCCCCTGAGGGCGGGGGGAACCCGCTCTGGGGCCAACGTCCTGACTTTC
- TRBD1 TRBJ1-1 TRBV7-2 CASSPQTGIATEAFF TGTGCCAGCAGCCCGCAGACAGGGATTGCTACTGAAGCTTTCTTT
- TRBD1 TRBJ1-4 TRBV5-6 CASSLGTGRPNEKLFF TGTGCCAGCAGCTTGGGGACAGGGCGGCCTAATGAAAAACTGTTTTTT
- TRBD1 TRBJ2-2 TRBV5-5 CASSRTSQGAGELFF TGTGCCAGCAGCCGAACTTCGCAGGGGGCCGGGGAGCTGTTTTTT
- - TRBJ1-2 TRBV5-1 CASSLEIGGADYGYTF TGCGCCAGCAGCTTGGAAATTGGGGGCGCGGACTATGGCTACACCTTC
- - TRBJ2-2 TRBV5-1 CASSRQASNGELFF TGCGCCAGCTCAAGACAGGCCTCTAACGGGGAGCTGTTTTTT
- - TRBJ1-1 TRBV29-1 CSVNTNTEAFF TGCAGCGTTAACACGAACACTGAAGCTTTCTTT
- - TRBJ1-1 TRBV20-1 CSVPGRSEAFF TGCAGTGTCCCCGGACGGTCAGAAGCTTTCTTT
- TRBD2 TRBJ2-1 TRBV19 CASSGLAGAKQFF TGTGCCAGTAGCGGACTAGCGGGAGCAAAGCAGTTCTTC
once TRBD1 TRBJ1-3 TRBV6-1 CASSVSTGLSGNTIYF TGTGCCAGCAGTGTATCGACAGGGCTCTCTGGAAACACCATATATTTT
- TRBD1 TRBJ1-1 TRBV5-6 CASSFIGTAEAFF TGTGCCAGCAGCTTCATCGGGACAGCTGAAGCTTTCTTT
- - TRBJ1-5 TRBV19 CASSIERTGKQPQHF TGTGCCAGTAGTATAGAGAGAACAGGGAAACAGCCCCAGCATTTT
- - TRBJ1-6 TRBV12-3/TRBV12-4 CASSLVPGSPLHF TGTGCCAGCAGCCTAGTCCCGGGATCACCCCTCCACTTT
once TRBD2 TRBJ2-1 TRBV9 CASSFQTKAGGLRYNEQFF TGTGCCAGCAGCTTCCAGACCAAAGCGGGAGGTCTCCGGTACAATGAGCAGTTCTTC
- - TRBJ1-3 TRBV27 CASSRPGNTIYF TGTGCCAGCAGTCGTCCTGGAAACACCATATATTTT
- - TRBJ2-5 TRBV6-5 CASTVSLETQYF TGTGCCAGCACAGTTAGTCTCGAGACCCAGTACTTC
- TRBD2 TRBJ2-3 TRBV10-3 CAISEPGLAGGPGSTDTQYF TGTGCCATCAGTGAGCCGGGACTAGCGGGAGGGCCGGGGAGCACAGATACGCAGTATTTT
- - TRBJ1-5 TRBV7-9 CASSLSQRGVNQPQHF TGTGCCAGCAGCTTATCCCAAAGGGGCGTCAATCAGCCCCAGCATTTT
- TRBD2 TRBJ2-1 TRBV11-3 CASRAGEYNEQFF TGTGCCAGCCGGGCGGGGGAATACAATGAGCAGTTCTTC
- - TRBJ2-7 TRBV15 CATSSGAASREQYF TGTGCCACCAGCAGCGGTGCAGCCTCGCGCGAGCAGTACTTC
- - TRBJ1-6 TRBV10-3 CAISESRSPLHF TGTGCCATCAGTGAGTCGCGGTCACCCCTCCACTTT
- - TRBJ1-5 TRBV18 CASSPDRAVQPQHF TGTGCCAGCTCACCAGATCGGGCGGTGCAGCCCCAGCATTTT
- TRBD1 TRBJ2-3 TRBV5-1 CASSFEAQGALRKYF TGCGCCAGCAGCTTTGAGGCCCAGGGGGCGCTTCGTAAGTATTTT
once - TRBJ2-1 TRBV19 CASSIGQGPTGQFF TGTGCCAGTAGTATTGGTCAGGGGCCCACGGGCCAGTTCTTC
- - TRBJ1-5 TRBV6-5 CASRRANQPQHF TGTGCCAGCAGGAGGGCGAATCAGCCCCAGCATTTT
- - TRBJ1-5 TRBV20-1 CSASSGVDQPQHF TGCAGTGCTAGTTCCGGTGTTGATCAGCCCCAGCATTTT